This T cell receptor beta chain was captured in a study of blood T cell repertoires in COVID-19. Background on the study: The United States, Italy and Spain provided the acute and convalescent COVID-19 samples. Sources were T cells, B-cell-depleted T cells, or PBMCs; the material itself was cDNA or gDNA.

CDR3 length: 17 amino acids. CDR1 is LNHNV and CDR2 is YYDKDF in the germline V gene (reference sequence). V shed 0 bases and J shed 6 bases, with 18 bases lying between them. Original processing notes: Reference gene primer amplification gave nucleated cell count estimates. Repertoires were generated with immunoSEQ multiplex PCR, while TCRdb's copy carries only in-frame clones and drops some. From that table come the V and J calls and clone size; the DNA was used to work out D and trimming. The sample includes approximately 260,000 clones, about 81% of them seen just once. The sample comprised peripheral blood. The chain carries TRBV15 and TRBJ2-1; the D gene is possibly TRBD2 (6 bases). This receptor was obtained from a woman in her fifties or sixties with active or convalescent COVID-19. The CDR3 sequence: CATSRDRRLGPGNEQFF. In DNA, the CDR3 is TGTGCCACCAGCAGAGATCGCCGACTAGGTCCGGGCAATGAGCAGTTCTTC.